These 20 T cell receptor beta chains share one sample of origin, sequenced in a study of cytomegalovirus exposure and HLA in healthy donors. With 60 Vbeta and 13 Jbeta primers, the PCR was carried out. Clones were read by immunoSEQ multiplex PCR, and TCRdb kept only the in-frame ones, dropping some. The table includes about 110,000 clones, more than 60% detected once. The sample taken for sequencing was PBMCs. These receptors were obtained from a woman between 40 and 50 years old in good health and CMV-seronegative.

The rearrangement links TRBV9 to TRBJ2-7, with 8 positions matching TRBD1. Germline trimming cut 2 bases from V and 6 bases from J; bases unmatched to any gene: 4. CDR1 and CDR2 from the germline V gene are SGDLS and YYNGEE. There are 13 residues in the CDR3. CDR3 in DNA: TGTGCCAGCAGCGTTAAAACAGGGGGCGAGCAGTACTTC. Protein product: CASSVKTGGEQYF.

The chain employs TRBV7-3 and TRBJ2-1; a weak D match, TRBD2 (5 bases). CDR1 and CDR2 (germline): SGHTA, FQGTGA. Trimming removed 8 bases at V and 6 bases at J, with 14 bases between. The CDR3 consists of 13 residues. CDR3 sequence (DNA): TGTGCCAGCGCGGTGCGGGCCCCCAATGAGCAGTTCTTC. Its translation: CASAVRAPNEQFF.

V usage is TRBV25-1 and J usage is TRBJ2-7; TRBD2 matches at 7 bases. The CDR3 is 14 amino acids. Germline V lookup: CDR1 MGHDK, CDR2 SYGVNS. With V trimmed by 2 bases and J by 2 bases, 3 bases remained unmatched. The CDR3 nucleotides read TGTGCCAGCAGTGAAGAAGCGGGGACCTACGAGCAGTACTTC. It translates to CASSEEAGTYEQYF.

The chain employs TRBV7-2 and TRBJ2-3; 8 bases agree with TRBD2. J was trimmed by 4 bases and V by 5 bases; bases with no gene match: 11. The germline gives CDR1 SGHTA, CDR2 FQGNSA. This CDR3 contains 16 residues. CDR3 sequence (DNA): TGTGCCAGCAGCCCCCGGACTAGCCTCCTCGCAGATACGCAGTATTTT. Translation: CASSPRTSLLADTQYF.

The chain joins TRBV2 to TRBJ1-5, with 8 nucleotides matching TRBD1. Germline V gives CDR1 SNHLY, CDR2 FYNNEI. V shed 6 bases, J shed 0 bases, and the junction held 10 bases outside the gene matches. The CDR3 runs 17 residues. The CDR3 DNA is TGTGCCAGCAGGCGGGACAGGAGTCAGTATAGCAATCAGCCCCAGCATTTT. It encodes CASRRDRSQYSNQPQHF.

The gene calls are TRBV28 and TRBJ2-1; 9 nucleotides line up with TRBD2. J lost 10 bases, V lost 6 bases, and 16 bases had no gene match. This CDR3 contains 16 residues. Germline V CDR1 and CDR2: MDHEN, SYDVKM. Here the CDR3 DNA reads TGTGCCAGCAGCCCCGGGACAGACGCGGGAGGGAGGGAGCAGTTCTTC. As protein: CASSPGTDAGGREQFF.

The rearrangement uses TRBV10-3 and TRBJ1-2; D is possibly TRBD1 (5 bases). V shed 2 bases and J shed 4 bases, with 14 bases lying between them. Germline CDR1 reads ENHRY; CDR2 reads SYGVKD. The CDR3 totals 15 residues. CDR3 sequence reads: CAISEGVTASYGYTF. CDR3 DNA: TGTGCCATCAGTGAGGGGGTGACAGCGAGCTATGGCTACACCTTC.

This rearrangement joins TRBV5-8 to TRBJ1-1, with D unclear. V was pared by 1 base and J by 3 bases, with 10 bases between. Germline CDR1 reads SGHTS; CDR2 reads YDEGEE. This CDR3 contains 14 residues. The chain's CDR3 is CASSLHGRDTEAFF. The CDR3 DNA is TGTGCCAGCAGCTTGCACGGGAGAGACACTGAAGCTTTCTTT.

The CDR3 reads CASSLAVGPTDTQYF. CDR3 in DNA: TGCGCCAGCAGCTTGGCAGTGGGCCCCACAGATACGCAGTATTTT. This chain connects TRBV5-1 to TRBJ2-3; D is unresolved. Trimming took off 0 bases at V and 2 bases at J, with 10 bases between the two ends. Germline V lookup: CDR1 SGHRS, CDR2 YFSETQ. This CDR3 has 15 amino acids.

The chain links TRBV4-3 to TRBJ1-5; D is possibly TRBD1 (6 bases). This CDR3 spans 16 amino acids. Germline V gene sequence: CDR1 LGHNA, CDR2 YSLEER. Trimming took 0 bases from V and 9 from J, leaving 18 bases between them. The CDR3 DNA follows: TGCGCCAGCAGCCAAGATCAAAACCGGGGGGCATCGCCCCAGCATTTT. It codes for CASSQDQNRGASPQHF.

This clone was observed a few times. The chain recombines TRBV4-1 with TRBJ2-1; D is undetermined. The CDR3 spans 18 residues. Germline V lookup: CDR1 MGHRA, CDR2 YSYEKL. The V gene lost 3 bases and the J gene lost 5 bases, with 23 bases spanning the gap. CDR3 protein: CASSHTLEFGSGNNEQFF. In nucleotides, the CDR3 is TGCGCCAGCAGCCATACACTCGAGTTTGGTTCGGGTAACAATGAGCAGTTCTTC.

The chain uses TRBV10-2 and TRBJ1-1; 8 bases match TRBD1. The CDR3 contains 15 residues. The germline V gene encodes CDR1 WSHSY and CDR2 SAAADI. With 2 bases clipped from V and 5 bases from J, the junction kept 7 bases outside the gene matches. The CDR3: CASSESTGGGTEAFF. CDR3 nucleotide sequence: TGCGCCAGCAGTGAGAGCACAGGGGGAGGGACTGAAGCTTTCTTT.

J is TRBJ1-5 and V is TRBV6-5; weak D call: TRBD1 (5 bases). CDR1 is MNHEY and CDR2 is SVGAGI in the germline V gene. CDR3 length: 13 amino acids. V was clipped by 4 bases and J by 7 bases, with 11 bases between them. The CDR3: CASSLLGGQPQHF. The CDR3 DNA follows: TGTGCCAGCAGTTTACTGGGGGGACAGCCCCAGCATTTT.

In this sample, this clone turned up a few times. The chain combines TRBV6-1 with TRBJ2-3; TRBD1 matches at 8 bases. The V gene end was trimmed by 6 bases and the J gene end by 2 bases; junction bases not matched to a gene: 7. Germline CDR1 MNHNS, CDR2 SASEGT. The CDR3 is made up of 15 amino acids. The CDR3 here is CASSLTGGFTDTQYF. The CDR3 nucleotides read TGTGCCAGCAGCCTCACAGGGGGTTTCACAGATACGCAGTATTTT.

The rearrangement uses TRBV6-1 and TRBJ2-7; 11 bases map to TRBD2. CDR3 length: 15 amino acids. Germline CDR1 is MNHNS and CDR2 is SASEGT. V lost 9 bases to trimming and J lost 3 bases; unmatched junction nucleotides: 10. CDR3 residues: CASSGRAGSSYEQYF. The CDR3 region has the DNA TGTGCCAGTAGCGGGAGGGCCGGTTCCAGCTACGAGCAGTACTTC.

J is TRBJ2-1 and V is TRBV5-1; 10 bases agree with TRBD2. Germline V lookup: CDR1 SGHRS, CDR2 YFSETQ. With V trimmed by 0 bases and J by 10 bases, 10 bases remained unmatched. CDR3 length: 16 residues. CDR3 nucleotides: TGCGCCAGCAGCTTGGCCTCAGCGGGAGGGATTGGGGAGCAGTTCTTC. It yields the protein CASSLASAGGIGEQFF.

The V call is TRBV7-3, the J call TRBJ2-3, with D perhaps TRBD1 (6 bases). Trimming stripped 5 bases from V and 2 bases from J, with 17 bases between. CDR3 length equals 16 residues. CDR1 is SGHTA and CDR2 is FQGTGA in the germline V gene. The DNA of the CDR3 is TGTGCCAGCAGCCCCTTAGGTGGGGGCTACACAGATACGCAGTATTTT. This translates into CASSPLGGGYTDTQYF.

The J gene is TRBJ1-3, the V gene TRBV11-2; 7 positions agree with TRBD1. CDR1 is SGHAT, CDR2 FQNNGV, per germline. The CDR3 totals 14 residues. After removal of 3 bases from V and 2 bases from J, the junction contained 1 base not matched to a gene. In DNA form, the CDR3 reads TGTGCCAGCAGCTTCGGGACAGCTGGAAACACCATATATTTT. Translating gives CASSFGTAGNTIYF. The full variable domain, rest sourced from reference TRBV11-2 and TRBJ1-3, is EAGVAQSPRYKIIEKRQSVAFWCNPISGHATLYWYQQILGQGPKLLIQFQNNGVVDDSQLPKDRFSAERLKGVDSTLKIQPAKLEDSAVYLCASSFGTAGNTIYFGEGSWLTVV.

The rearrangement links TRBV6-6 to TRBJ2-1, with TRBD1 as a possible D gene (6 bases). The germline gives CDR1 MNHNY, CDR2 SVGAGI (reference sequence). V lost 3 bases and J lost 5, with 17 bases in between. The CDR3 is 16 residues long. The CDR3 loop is CASSYSTTDRNNEQFF. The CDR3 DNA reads TGTGCCAGCAGTTATTCGACTACGGACAGAAACAATGAGCAGTTCTTC.

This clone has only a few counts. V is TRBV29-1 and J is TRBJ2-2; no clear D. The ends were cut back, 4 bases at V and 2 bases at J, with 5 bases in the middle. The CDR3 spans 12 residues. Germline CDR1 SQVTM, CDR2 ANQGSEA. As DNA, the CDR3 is TGCAGCGTTGGAGGTAACACCGGGGAGCTGTTTTTT. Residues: CSVGGNTGELFF.